The 3 T cell receptor beta chains listed next were all sequenced from one sample in a study of vaccination effects on CD4 cells after COVID-19. Clones were read by immunoSEQ multiplex PCR, and TCRdb kept only the in-frame ones, dropping some. The sample has roughly 70,000 clones; around 74% are singletons. No cognate antigen is known for these TCRs. Antigen-specific CD4+ T cells were expanded with viral peptide pools in the ViraFEST assay before sequencing. Around day 10 of culture, CD4+ T cells were separated out. Of the BNT162b2 and mRNA-1273 vaccines, participants received two doses of one or the other. Source: CD4+ T cells from PBMCs cultured with HCoV-229E spike peptides, taken after COVID-19 vaccination. These receptors all come from a human donor who received a COVID-19 vaccine.

The chain joins TRBV30 to TRBJ2-7, with 12 positions matching TRBD2. Germline CDR1 GTSNPN, CDR2 SVGIG (reference sequence). Trimming cost V 3 bases and J 7 bases; bases outside gene matches: 10. CDR3 length: 15 amino acids. The CDR3 region has the DNA TGTGCCTGGAGGACTAGCGGGAGCAGGAAAAGGGAGCAGTACGTC. It translates to CAWRTSGSRKREQYV.

The V gene is TRBV20-1, the J gene TRBJ2-3; TRBD2 agrees at 8 bases. The germline V gene has CDR1 DFQATT and CDR2 SNEGSKA (reference sequence). This CDR3 has 13 amino acids. V shed 3 bases and J 4 bases; nucleotides not matched to a gene: 3. In nucleotides, the CDR3 is TGCAGTGCTAGTCGAGCGGGGGCAGATACGCAGTATTTT. Its translation: CSASRAGADTQYF.

The chain recombines TRBV5-5 with TRBJ1-6, with D tentatively TRBD1 (6 bases). V lost 3 bases and J 14 bases, leaving 15 bases between the germline ends. The CDR3 spans 13 residues. Per the germline V gene, CDR1 is SGHKS and CDR2 is YYEKEE (reference sequence). The CDR3 region is CASSSTGLVSLHF. Here the CDR3 DNA reads TGTGCCAGCAGCTCCACAGGGTTAGTGTCCCTCCACTTT.